A single sample is the source of the 29 T cell receptor beta chains below, sequenced in a study of brain T cells in children with intractable seizures (dated by TCRdb to the early 2020s). The method behind the library was the immunoSEQ multiplex PCR assay. TCRdb stores this immuneACCESS table with in-frame sequences only. Part of the clones is absent; in the studies checked, under half of the shortfall reflects unresolved V genes, and no reason is known for the rest. The sample contains thousands of clones, 80% to 85% of them found a single time. The ten biggest clones cover over 8.5% of the sample. The time point label, read with the paper, signifies: resected brain tissue, or blood drawn just prior to surgery. Surgery cases with the highest brain T cell transcript signatures were selected for TCR beta chain sequencing of brain tissue and, where available, blood. The sequenced sample was resected brain tissue, obtained at surgery. These receptors all stem from a boy under two years old with hemimegalencephaly and intractable seizures.

This chain joins TRBV29-1 and TRBJ2-2; no firm D call. Trimming cost V 7 bases and J 7 bases, with 16 bases left between them. CDR1 is SQVTM, CDR2 ANQGSEA, per germline. This CDR3 spans 13 amino acids. The CDR3 sequence is CSAGTPRSGELFF. CDR3 in DNA: TGCAGCGCCGGTACTCCTAGGAGCGGGGAGCTGTTTTTT.

The J gene is TRBJ2-5, the V gene TRBV4-3, with D possibly matching TRBD2 (6 bases). V lost 0 bases and J 7 bases, leaving 18 bases between the germline ends. CDR1 is LGHNA and CDR2 is YSLEER in the germline V gene. The CDR3 has 16 residues. CDR3 nucleotides: TGCGCCAGCAGCCAAGATCGCCGGGAGACAAGGAGGACCCAGTACTTC. Its translation is CASSQDRRETRRTQYF.

The chain is built from TRBV6-5 and TRBJ1-1; D not resolved. The ends were cut back, 8 bases at V and 5 bases at J, with 18 bases in the middle. The CDR3 length is 14 residues. Germline V gene data show CDR1 as MNHEY and CDR2 as SVGAGI. CDR3 coding DNA: TGTGCCAGCCTACCCTCGGGCAGAAGGACTGAAGCTTTCTTT. Translating gives CASLPSGRRTEAFF.

V is TRBV6-2 or TRBV6-3 and J is TRBJ2-2; the D is unclear. V was clipped by 5 bases and J by 2 bases, with 15 bases between them. Germline V gene sequence: CDR1 MNHEY, CDR2 SVGEGT. CDR3 size: 16 residues. Written as DNA, the CDR3 is TGTGCCAGCAGTCCCCTCGGCCTGACCAACACCGGGGAGCTGTTTTTT. It is translated as CASSPLGLTNTGELFF.

The chain employs TRBV23-1 and TRBJ1-1; TRBD1 is a possible D gene (6 bases). Being an ORF, TRBV23-1 has a function that is uncertain. The CDR3 contains 15 residues. V lost 3 bases and J 2 bases, leaving 13 bases between the germline ends. The CDR3 reads CASSHFRDNNTEAFF. The CDR3 DNA reads as TGCGCCAGCAGTCACTTCCGGGACAACAACACTGAAGCTTTCTTT.

The V call is TRBV2, the J call TRBJ2-1; 11 nucleotides match TRBD2. Germline CDR1 and CDR2: SNHLY and FYNNEI. V was pared by 8 bases and J by 0 bases, with 6 bases of the junction left unmatched. The CDR3 covers 16 residues. In DNA, the CDR3 is TGTGCCAGCGGGACTAGCGGTTATAGCTCCTACAATGAGCAGTTCTTC. Translated: CASGTSGYSSYNEQFF.

The chain uses TRBV6-6 and TRBJ2-3; 7 nucleotides align to TRBD2. Germline assignment: CDR1 MNHNY and CDR2 SVGAGI (reference sequence). Trimming removed 6 bases from V and 3 bases from J; junction bases left unmatched: 9. This CDR3 comprises 15 residues. CDR3 sequence (DNA): TGTGCCAGCAGCCCGGGGGGTTGGTTAACAGATACGCAGTATTTT. This codes for CASSPGGWLTDTQYF.

V and J are TRBV19 and TRBJ2-1; a possible D gene is TRBD2 (7 bases). Germline V CDR1 and CDR2: LNHDA, SQIVND (reference sequence). The CDR3 consists of 15 residues. Trimming left V 6 bases short and J 9 bases short, with 21 bases between. Here the CDR3 DNA reads TGTGCCAGTAGCCCCCCGGGGGGCCGTCTTGGTGAGCAGTTCTTC. Its protein product is CASSPPGGRLGEQFF.

This clone came up once. The gene calls are TRBV11-3 and TRBJ2-3, with a tentative D call TRBD2 (6 bases). Germline V CDR1 and CDR2: SGHNT, YENEEA. Trimming took off 8 bases at V and 5 bases at J, with 11 bases between the two ends. The CDR3 loop spans 12 amino acids. CDR3 bases: TGTGCCAGCGGGCCGGGAGAAGATACGCAGTATTTT. Translating it yields CASGPGEDTQYF.

V gene TRBV6-6 combines with J gene TRBJ1-1; 7 bases agree with TRBD1. The CDR3 extends over 17 amino acids. Per the germline V gene, CDR1 is MNHNY and CDR2 is SVGAGI (reference sequence). The ends lost 5 bases at V and 1 base at J; junction bases unmatched: 13. CDR3 DNA: TGTGCCAGCAGTCGACCGGGACAGAAGATTTCGAACACTGAAGCTTTCTTT. Encoded protein: CASSRPGQKISNTEAFF.

The chain employs TRBV6-1 and TRBJ1-1, with 7 bases that match TRBD1. V was clipped by 0 bases and J by 6 bases; unmatched bases: 4. Germline V gives CDR1 MNHNS, CDR2 SASEGT. This CDR3 comprises 14 residues. The CDR3 DNA is TGTGCCAGCAGTGAAGCCCAACAGGGGTCTGAAGCTTTCTTT. It translates to CASSEAQQGSEAFF.

V usage is TRBV9 and J usage is TRBJ2-1; the match to TRBD2 covers 9 bases. V lost 0 bases, J lost 8 bases, and 9 bases stayed unmatched. Per the germline V gene, CDR1 is SGDLS and CDR2 is YYNGEE. The CDR3 covers 16 residues. As DNA, the CDR3 is TGTGCCAGCAGCGTAGGGAATAGCGGGAGAATGGATGAGCAGTTCTTC. Translated: CASSVGNSGRMDEQFF.

This chain links TRBV6-5 with TRBJ2-7, with D perhaps matching TRBD2 (5 bases). This CDR3 spans 14 amino acids. The germline CDR1 and CDR2 sequences are MNHEY and SVGAGI. Deletions cut 0 bases from V and 1 base from J, with 7 bases between. The CDR3 is CASSYSPGSYEQYF. CDR3 nucleotide sequence: TGTGCCAGCAGTTACTCGCCGGGGTCCTACGAGCAGTACTTC.

The chain has TRBV11-2 and TRBJ2-2; 15 positions agree with TRBD2. The CDR3 sequence is 19 residues long. Unmatched junction bases numbered 12, after V lost 5 bases and J lost 5 bases. From germline, CDR1 is SGHAT and CDR2 FQNNGV. The CDR3 DNA follows: TGTGCCAGCAGCCCGCCGGGACTAGCGGGAGGAAGGCGTACCGGGGAGCTGTTTTTT. The encoded protein is CASSPPGLAGGRRTGELFF.

V and J are TRBV12-3 or TRBV12-4 and TRBJ2-1; D is undetermined. V gave up 4 bases and J gave up 10 bases, with 8 bases separating them. The length of the CDR3 is 11 residues. CDR3 sequence reads: CASSSRGEQFF. The CDR3 DNA is TGTGCCAGCAGTTCTCGTGGGGAGCAGTTCTTC.

This chain uses TRBV12-5 with TRBJ2-7, with 7 bases matching TRBD1. In germline, CDR1 is LGHNT, CDR2 FRNRAP. There are 14 residues in the CDR3. With 1 base clipped from V and 2 bases from J, the junction kept 2 bases outside the gene matches. CDR3 DNA sequence: TGTGCTAGTGGTTTGGACAGGGGTGCCTACGAGCAGTACTTC. Translating gives CASGLDRGAYEQYF. Using reference TRBV12-5 and TRBJ2-7 for the parts outside the CDR3, the full variable domain is DARVTQTPRHKVTEMGQEVTMRCQPILGHNTVFWYRQTMMQGLELLAYFRNRAPLDDSGMPKDRFSAEMPDATLATLKIQPSEPRDSAVYFCASGLDRGAYEQYFGPGTRLTVT.

In its sample, this clone was seen once. The chain combines TRBV24-1 with TRBJ2-7; 10 positions agree with TRBD2. Germline CDR1 KGHDR, CDR2 SFDVKD. J lost 0 bases, V lost 9 bases, and 4 bases had no gene match. This CDR3 spans 14 amino acids. DNA of the CDR3: TGTGCCACCGGTTGGACTAGCGGCTCCTACGAGCAGTACTTC. Its translation: CATGWTSGSYEQYF.

This clone was counted once. The gene calls are TRBV6-2 or TRBV6-3 and TRBJ2-1; 9 bases agree with TRBD2. Looked up from germline, CDR1 is MNHEY and CDR2 is SVGEGT. Unmatched junction bases numbered 3, after V lost 6 bases and J lost 6 bases. The CDR3 spans 13 residues. The CDR3 nucleotides are TGTGCCAGCAGCCTAGCGGGGCCCAATGAGCAGTTCTTC. This encodes CASSLAGPNEQFF.

This chain links TRBV11-2 with TRBJ2-1, with 7 bases fitting TRBD1. The CDR3 contains 18 residues. The V segment lost 4 bases and the J segment 4 bases; nucleotides outside the gene matches: 16. Germline CDR1 and CDR2: SGHAT and FQNNGV. The CDR3 DNA sequence: TGTGCCAGCAGCTCCGGCTCCGTTCTTAAGGGGGCATACAATGAGCAGTTCTTC. Its protein is CASSSGSVLKGAYNEQFF.

Only a few counts were recorded for this clone. This sequence joins TRBV5-6 and TRBJ1-2, with D unresolved. Trimming shortened V by 0 bases and J by 4 bases, and 13 bases separated the two germline ends. Germline V gives CDR1 SGHDT, CDR2 YYEEEE. There are 15 residues in the CDR3. CDR3 sequence (DNA): TGTGCCAGCAGCTTGGGTAGTGGCAGGACCTATGGCTACACCTTC. Protein sequence: CASSLGSGRTYGYTF.

This CDR3 reads CASSQWGSGSQYF. CDR3 DNA sequence: TGCGCCAGCAGCCAGTGGGGAAGCGGGAGCCAGTACTTC. The V and J genes are TRBV4-3 and TRBJ2-7, with 8 bases that match TRBD2. V dropped 3 bases and J dropped 10; count of bases not matched to a gene: 8. Germline V gives CDR1 LGHNA, CDR2 YSLEER. The CDR3 spans 13 residues.

The chain employs TRBV7-3 and TRBJ1-1; TRBD1 aligns across 7 bases. CDR1 SGHTA and CDR2 FQGTGA come from the germline V gene. Trimming removed 5 bases from V and 11 bases from J; junction bases left unmatched: 8. This CDR3 spans 12 amino acids. This chain's CDR3 is CASSGQAERAFF. As DNA, the CDR3 is TGTGCCAGCAGCGGACAGGCCGAGAGGGCTTTCTTT.

The chain couples TRBV2 to TRBJ2-7; D remains ambiguous. Looked up from germline, CDR1 is SNHLY and CDR2 is FYNNEI. Trimming took off 0 bases at V and 0 bases at J, with 9 bases between the two ends. CDR3 size: 15 residues. CDR3 protein: CASSEAQRPSYEQYF. CDR3 nucleotides: TGTGCCAGCAGTGAAGCGCAACGCCCCTCCTACGAGCAGTACTTC.

The V call is TRBV7-8, the J call TRBJ2-7, with TRBD2 identical over 12 bases. In germline, CDR1 is SGHVS, CDR2 FQNEAQ. The CDR3 spans 17 residues. Germline trimming cut 1 base from V and 3 bases from J; bases unmatched to any gene: 7. The chain's CDR3 is CASSLGRLAGGYYEQYF. CDR3 bases: TGTGCCAGCAGCTTAGGGAGGCTAGCGGGAGGGTACTACGAGCAGTACTTC.

The J gene is TRBJ2-4, the V gene TRBV27; no clear D gene. Trimming took 5 bases from V and 0 from J, leaving 14 bases between them. The CDR3 has 16 residues. The germline V gene has CDR1 MNHEY and CDR2 SMNVEV (reference sequence). CDR3 sequence: CASSTRAAIAKNIQYF. Written as DNA, the CDR3 is TGTGCCAGCAGTACCCGGGCGGCAATAGCCAAAAACATTCAGTACTTC.

V usage is TRBV28 and J usage is TRBJ1-1; D may be TRBD1 (5 bases). V lost 2 bases and J 2 bases, leaving 9 bases between the germline ends. The CDR3 length is 14 residues. CDR1 and CDR2 from the germline V gene are MDHEN and SYDVKM. The CDR3 sequence is CASSLPGGNTEAFF. The CDR3 DNA is TGTGCCAGCAGTTTACCCGGGGGAAACACTGAAGCTTTCTTT.

The chain is built from TRBV4-3 and TRBJ2-1; either TRBD1 or TRBD2 may supply D (6 bases each). This CDR3 has 15 amino acids. Between the trimmed V and J ends, which lost 2 bases and 9 bases, there was a span of 17 bases. Germline CDR1 is LGHNA and CDR2 is YSLEER. CDR3 amino acids: CASSQFGGLGSEQFF. CDR3 nucleotides: TGCGCCAGCAGCCAATTTGGGGGGCTGGGGAGTGAGCAGTTCTTC.

V and J are TRBV11-3 and TRBJ2-1; D not resolved. This CDR3 has 13 residues. The V and J ends lost 2 bases and 8 bases respectively, with 10 bases between them. Per the germline V gene, CDR1 is SGHNT and CDR2 is YENEEA. CDR3 in DNA: TGTGCCAGCAGCTTATTAAGGCGGCATGAGCAGTTCTTC. Translating gives CASSLLRRHEQFF. Supplemented by reference TRBV11-3 and TRBJ2-1, the full variable domain reads EAGVVQSPRYKIIEKKQPVAFWCNPISGHNTLYWYLQNLGQGPELLIRYENEEAVDDSQLPKDRFSAERLKGVDSTLKIQPAELGDSAVYLCASSLLRRHEQFFGPGTRLTVL.

The V gene is TRBV5-1, the J gene TRBJ2-7, with TRBD2 matching 9 bases. Trimming removed 2 bases from V and 3 bases from J; junction bases left unmatched: 6. The CDR3 runs to 15 residues. The germline gives CDR1 SGHRS, CDR2 YFSETQ. The CDR3 loop is CASSFIAGVVYEQYF. In DNA form, the CDR3 reads TGCGCCAGCAGCTTCATAGCGGGAGTTGTCTACGAGCAGTACTTC.